This T cell receptor beta chain appears in the sequencing data of a study of blood T cell repertoires in COVID-19. Study details: Sample material is recorded as cDNA or gDNA derived from T cells, B-cell-depleted T cells, or PBMCs.

Residents of about two dozen US areas, aged about 18 to 89 years, made up the participants. Participants were placed into cohorts based on the clinical history they reported. Clones were read by immunoSEQ multiplex PCR, and TCRdb kept only the in-frame ones, dropping some. The data contain around 220,000 clones, just over 85% of them singletons. The CDR3 has 13 residues. The J segment lost 8 bases and the V segment lost 6 bases, leaving 9 bases of the junction unmatched. Germline CDR1 and CDR2: MNHNY and SVGAGI (reference sequence). The sample taken for sequencing was PBMCs or T cells enriched from blood (not recorded which). V gene TRBV6-6 combines with J gene TRBJ1-2; 7 bases match TRBD1. This clonotype was sampled from a woman in her forties or fifties with acute COVID-19. As DNA, the CDR3 is TGTGCCAGCAGCGGGACAGTTAAAATGGGCTACACCTTC. It specifies CASSGTVKMGYTF.